This T cell receptor (beta chain) was sequenced during a study of blood T cell repertoires in COVID-19. Germline V gene sequence: CDR1 PRHDT, CDR2 FYEKMQ (reference sequence). Trimming cost V 4 bases and J 4 bases; bases outside gene matches: 3. The CDR3 extends over 13 amino acids. Data came from immunoSEQ multiplex PCR; TCRdb stores just in-frame clones and leaves some out. The data contain 130,000 or so clones, about 86% of them singletons. The sequence was obtained from a woman aged 55-70 years with acute or convalescent COVID-19. Sequenced input: peripheral blood. The chain links TRBV13 to TRBJ1-2; 7 bases fit TRBD1. As DNA, the CDR3 is TGTGCCAGCAGCTCTAGACAGGGCTATGGCTACACCTTC. It encodes CASSSRQGYGYTF.